This section outlines one T cell receptor (beta chain) sequence together with its context. Its specificity is unknown. The germline V gene has CDR1 MNHEY and CDR2 SVGAGI. The V gene end was trimmed by 4 bases and the J gene end by 9 bases; junction bases not matched to a gene: 11. The CDR3 is 16 amino acids. The sample comes from a study of lymphopenia after photon versus proton radiotherapy. Generated by immunoSEQ multiplex PCR, the TCRdb table keeps only in-frame clones and is missing some. The sample contains approximately 25,000 clones, roughly 85% of which appear only once. Study-wide results and caveats: Only patients who died were analyzed for survival; proton advantage is unproven. Oligoclonal CD8+ Temra expansion after nadir drove photon patients' diversity drop. A bigger post-nadir fall in TCR diversity correlated inversely with survival time in deceased patients.

This sequence joins TRBV6-5 and TRBJ2-1, with 11 positions matching TRBD2. This sequence was found in a woman aged 65 to 85 with pancreatic cancer. The input for sequencing was peripheral blood, taken from a patient treated with proton-based radiotherapy. The CDR3 nucleotides read TGTGCCAGCAGTTTAGCGGGAGGGGCCTCAGTGGGTGAGCAGTTCTTC. Protein: CASSLAGGASVGEQFF.